What follows are 7 T cell receptor beta chains derived from one specimen sequenced in a study of T cells after yellow fever vaccination. TCRdb reanalysed the 5' RACE reads using MiXCR and keeps one entry per CDR3 protein. The sample has approximately 610,000 distinct CDR3 sequences, about a sixth seen once. This sample comprised PBMCs, obtained 5 to 6 days after the first yellow fever vaccination. These receptors were obtained from a man younger than 35 who received the YFV17D yellow fever vaccine.

This clonotype is a singleton in its sample. The chain uses TRBV6-2 or TRBV6-3 and TRBJ1-5; possible D gene TRBD1, 5 bases. The germline gives CDR1 MNHEY, CDR2 SVGEGT. Trimming took off 4 bases at V and 11 bases at J, with 24 bases between the two ends. The CDR3 sequence is 16 residues long. DNA of the CDR3: TGTGCCAGCAGTTCCCCTTGGGGGATCCCGGTCGCAGCCCAGCATTTT. Protein sequence: CASSSPWGIPVAAQHF.

In its sample, this clonotype was seen a few times. J is TRBJ2-5 and V is TRBV30; 11 bases line up with TRBD2. V shed 5 bases, J shed 7 bases, and the junction held 12 bases outside the gene matches. The CDR3 has 15 residues. Germline V gives CDR1 GTSNPN, CDR2 SVGIG (reference sequence). The CDR3 coding sequence is TGTGCCTGGTACGGGACTAGCGGCGCCAGAGGGACCCAGTACTTC. It translates to CAWYGTSGARGTQYF.

J is TRBJ2-3 and V is TRBV7-6; 12 nucleotides agree with TRBD2. The V and J ends lost 5 bases and 1 base, in that order; junction bases with no gene match: 7. Germline CDR1 and CDR2: SGHVS and FNYEAQ. There are 17 residues in the CDR3. This chain's CDR3 is CASSARTSGVGTDTQYF. The CDR3 DNA follows: TGTGCCAGCAGCGCCCGGACTAGCGGGGTGGGCACAGATACGCAGTATTTT.

This clonotype appeared a few times. The rearrangement links TRBV5-5 to TRBJ1-6, with 9 bases lining up with TRBD1. The CDR3 is 17 residues long. Trimming took 5 bases from V and 2 from J; bases not matched to a gene: 8. Germline CDR1 and CDR2: SGHKS and YYEKEE (reference sequence). The chain's CDR3 is CASRNLQGAAYNSPLHF. The CDR3 nucleotides read TGTGCCAGCAGAAACCTACAGGGGGCCGCCTATAATTCACCCCTCCACTTT.

In this sample, this clonotype turned up a few times. This chain joins TRBV27 and TRBJ1-6, with a tentative D call TRBD1 (5 bases). The CDR3 runs 17 residues. In germline, CDR1 is MNHEY, CDR2 SMNVEV (reference sequence). Between the trimmed V and J ends, which lost 2 bases and 6 bases, there was a span of 17 bases. CDR3 coding DNA: TGTGCCAGCAGTTTAGGTTTTCGGGGACGCGCTAATTCACCCCTCCACTTT. It encodes CASSLGFRGRANSPLHF.

This clonotype was counted at least ten times. This rearrangement joins TRBV24-1 to TRBJ1-6, with 9 bases aligning to TRBD1. There are 17 residues in the CDR3. Germline values: CDR1 KGHDR, CDR2 SFDVKD. The ends lost 0 bases at V and 5 bases at J; junction bases unmatched: 4. The CDR3 loop is CATSDLSGQGHNSPLHF. The CDR3 region has the DNA TGTGCCACCAGTGATTTGTCGGGACAGGGCCATAATTCACCCCTCCACTTT.

A few counts support this clonotype. This chain connects TRBV29-1 to TRBJ1-3, with 7 bases matching TRBD1. Unmatched junction bases numbered 3, after V lost 4 bases and J lost 0 bases. The CDR3 has 14 residues. Germline V gene lookup returns CDR1 SQVTM and CDR2 ANQGSEA. Written as DNA, the CDR3 is TGCAGCGTTGGATCAGGGGGCTCTGGAAACACCATATATTTT. Protein product: CSVGSGGSGNTIYF. Complete variable domain (other parts from reference TRBV29-1 and TRBJ1-3): SAVISQKPSRDICQRGTSLTIQCQVDSQVTMMFWYRQQPGQSLTLIATANQGSEATYESGFVIDKFPISRPNLTFSTLTVSNMSPEDSSIYLCSVGSGGSGNTIYFGEGSWLTVV.